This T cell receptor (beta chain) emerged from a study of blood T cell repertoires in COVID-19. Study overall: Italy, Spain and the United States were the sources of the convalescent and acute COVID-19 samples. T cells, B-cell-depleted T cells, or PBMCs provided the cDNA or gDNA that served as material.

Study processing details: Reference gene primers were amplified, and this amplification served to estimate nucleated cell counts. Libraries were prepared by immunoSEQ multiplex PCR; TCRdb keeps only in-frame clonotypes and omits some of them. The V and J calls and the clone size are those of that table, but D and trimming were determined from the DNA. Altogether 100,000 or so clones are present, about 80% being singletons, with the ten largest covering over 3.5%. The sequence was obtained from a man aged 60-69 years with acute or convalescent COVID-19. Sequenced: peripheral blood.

The chain's CDR3 is CASSLGTSRSSYNEQFF. The CDR3 DNA reads TGTGCCAGCAGCTTAGGGACTAGCCGGAGCTCCTACAATGAGCAGTTCTTC. V gene TRBV11-2 combines with J gene TRBJ2-1, with 8 bases matching TRBD2. The CDR3 totals 17 residues. V gave up 1 base and J gave up 0 bases; unmatched junction bases: 5. Germline loops: CDR1 SGHAT, CDR2 FQNNGV. Together with reference TRBV11-2 and TRBJ2-1, the CDR3 gives the full variable domain: EAGVAQSPRYKIIEKRQSVAFWCNPISGHATLYWYQQILGQGPKLLIQFQNNGVVDDSQLPKDRFSAERLKGVDSTLKIQPAKLEDSAVYLCASSLGTSRSSYNEQFFGPGTRLTVL.